The clone carrying this T cell receptor beta chain was recorded many times. Its antigen is unidentified. This sample stems from a study of T cells in Graves' hyperthyroidism and ophthalmopathy. Study outcomes and limitations: Ophthalmopathy and stable hyperthyroidism were told apart by a 13 V-J model. The model foresaw ophthalmopathy a median 6.5 months prior to onset.

From RNA transcripts, TCR beta CDR3 regions were amplified. The TCR CDR3 was amplified in a first-round RT-PCR using the HTBI primer set. Using its own MiXCR run on the multiplex PCR reads, TCRdb lists one record per CDR3 protein. The table has fewer than 650,000 distinct CDR3 sequences, around 50% seen once. The sequence derives from an adult woman with Graves' disease, either hyperthyroidism or ophthalmopathy (not recorded which). Input material: peripheral blood or thyroid tissue (not recorded which).

The CDR3 region has the DNA TGTGCCAGCAGCTTAGATCCCCCCATACGCCATCGCTTAAGCAATCAGCCCCAGCATTTT. This gives the protein CASSLDPPIRHRLSNQPQHF. V usage is TRBV11-3 and J usage is TRBJ1-5; no definite D call. The CDR3 contains 20 residues. CDR1 and CDR2 from the germline V gene are SGHNT and YENEEA. Trimming took off 0 bases at V and 1 base at J, with 22 bases between the two ends.